This is a list of T cell receptor beta chains from one sample in a study of blood T cell repertoires in COVID-19. Assay: immunoSEQ multiplex PCR; the TCRdb copy retains only in-frame clones and omits some. The sample contains a few hundred thousand clones, approximately 86% of which appear only once. Specimen: peripheral blood. Receptors were obtained from an older woman with COVID-19, enrolled during active disease. Both conserved end residues are part of each CDR3. The order of the fields is CDR3 DNA, CDR3 protein, D gene, clone size, J gene, V gene. D genes are given only for firm matches. Only part of the rows carry a size: once, few, many, or a class if the clone is expanded.

TGTGCTAGTGGTTTGGAGCGGGGGATCGACGAGCAGTACTTC	CASGLERGIDEQYF	TRBD2	NA	TRBJ2-7	TRBV12-5
TGTGCCACCAGTGACCCCAGGGGTGTTGGAGATACGCAGTATTTT	CATSDPRGVGDTQYF	NA	NA	TRBJ2-3	TRBV24-1
TGCGCCAGCAGTTATGCGGGGAGGTACGAGCAGTACTTC	CASSYAGRYEQYF	NA	NA	TRBJ2-7	TRBV10-2
TGTGCCAGCAGCCCTCCGGGGGGGGAGGCAACTAATGAAAAACTGTTTTTT	CASSPPGGEATNEKLFF	NA	NA	TRBJ1-4	TRBV7-6
TGTGCCAGCAGTCGGGAGCCTAACTATGGCTACACCTTC	CASSREPNYGYTF	NA	NA	TRBJ1-2	TRBV12-3/TRBV12-4
TGTGCCAGCAGTTTACAGGGGGCGAATAATGAAAAACTGTTTTTT	CASSLQGANNEKLFF	TRBD1	NA	TRBJ1-4	TRBV28
TGCGCCAGCAGCCTCATCGGGACAGCGCAAGAGACCCAGTACTTC	CASSLIGTAQETQYF	TRBD1	NA	TRBJ2-5	TRBV4-1
TGTGCCAGCAGCCCCGCACTAGCGGGGGCACAAGAGACCCAGTACTTC	CASSPALAGAQETQYF	TRBD2	NA	TRBJ2-5	TRBV28
TGTGCCAGCAGTGAACAGGGGGAAGATACGCAGTATTTT	CASSEQGEDTQYF	TRBD1	NA	TRBJ2-3	TRBV2
TGTGCCAGCATACCCCGCCAGGAAGGGGAGCTGTTTTTT	CASIPRQEGELFF	NA	NA	TRBJ2-2	TRBV28
TGCGCCAGCAGCCCTAAACCACAGGGGCACGAGCAGTACTTC	CASSPKPQGHEQYF	TRBD1	NA	TRBJ2-7	TRBV5-1
TGTGCCAGCTCACCGTTTTTGACAGGGGTGGATGGCTACACCTTC	CASSPFLTGVDGYTF	TRBD1	NA	TRBJ1-2	TRBV18
TGTGCTAGTGGTTTGGACAGGGGTGAGGGTAGGAGGGTGACCCAGTACTTC	CASGLDRGEGRRVTQYF	NA	NA	TRBJ2-5	TRBV12-5
TGTGCCTGGAGTGTTGGTTGGGGACAGGGAGGCTACGAGCAGTACTTC	CAWSVGWGQGGYEQYF	TRBD1	NA	TRBJ2-7	TRBV30
TGTGCCAGCAGTTTATCAGGCGGGTGGGATGAGCAGTTCTTC	CASSLSGGWDEQFF	NA	NA	TRBJ2-1	TRBV27
TGTGCCAGCAGTTACTCGGGGCCTGGGGACACTGAAGCTTTCTTT	CASSYSGPGDTEAFF	NA	NA	TRBJ1-1	TRBV6-6
TGTGCCAGCAGCTTAGGAGTGGGAGCGAGGACTGAAGCTTTCTTT	CASSLGVGARTEAFF	NA	NA	TRBJ1-1	TRBV7-6
TGCGCCAGCAGCCAAGTTGGACTAGCGGGGGGGGACAATGAGCAGTTCTTC	CASSQVGLAGGDNEQFF	TRBD2	NA	TRBJ2-1	TRBV4-3
TGTGCCAGCAGCCCCGGACAGGGGGACTACAATGAGCAGTTCTTC	CASSPGQGDYNEQFF	TRBD1	NA	TRBJ2-1	TRBV7-9
TGTGCCAGCAGCTACAGGGCCGAGCAGTACTTC	CASSYRAEQYF	NA	NA	TRBJ2-7	TRBV11-2
TGCGCCAGCAGCCAAGATGGGCTAGCGGGCGAGCAGTACTTC	CASSQDGLAGEQYF	TRBD2	NA	TRBJ2-7	TRBV4-3
TGTGCCAGCTCACCACGCGGCACTCCGGATCAGCCCCAGCATTTT	CASSPRGTPDQPQHF	NA	NA	TRBJ1-5	TRBV18
TGTGCCAGCAGCGGGGACAGGGGGCCCTATGGCTACACCTTC	CASSGDRGPYGYTF	TRBD1	NA	TRBJ1-2	TRBV9
TGTGCCAGCAGTCCCACAGGGCCTTACGAGCAGTACTTC	CASSPTGPYEQYF	NA	NA	TRBJ2-7	TRBV12-3/TRBV12-4
TGTGCCAGTAGTTCGGCGGGGTCCATAGCCAAAAACATTCAGTACTTC	CASSSAGSIAKNIQYF	NA	NA	TRBJ2-4	TRBV19
TGTGCCAGCAGTTATCGGGTACCTGAAGCTTTCTTT	CASSYRVPEAFF	NA	few	TRBJ1-1	TRBV6-6
TGTGCCAGCAGTACCCTGGGACTAGCGGGCCTAACGTTACCATTCAATGAGCAGTTCTTC	CASSTLGLAGLTLPFNEQFF	TRBD2	NA	TRBJ2-1	TRBV6-2/TRBV6-3
TGTGCCAGCAGCCCAGGGACTACCAAAGAGACCCAGTACTTC	CASSPGTTKETQYF	TRBD2	NA	TRBJ2-5	TRBV7-3
TGCGCCAGCAGCCAAGTTACGACAGGTGGTGGCTACACCTTC	CASSQVTTGGGYTF	NA	NA	TRBJ1-2	TRBV4-1
TGTGCCAGCACCTTACACGGGGGGACTGCTAGCACAGATACGCAGTATTTT	CASTLHGGTASTDTQYF	TRBD2	NA	TRBJ2-3	TRBV5-6
TGTGCCAGCAGCTTCAGATCCGGGGACAGGACTAACTATGGCTACACCTTC	CASSFRSGDRTNYGYTF	TRBD1	NA	TRBJ1-2	TRBV9
TGTGCCAGCAGGCCGACTAGCTGGAATGAGCAGTTCTTC	CASRPTSWNEQFF	TRBD2	NA	TRBJ2-1	TRBV2
TGCGCCAGCAGGGGTCCGAGGGAAGCTTTCTTT	CASRGPREAFF	NA	NA	TRBJ1-1	TRBV5-1
TGTGCCAGCAGCTTCGGGACAGGGGGGACCAAGGAAGCTTTCTTT	CASSFGTGGTKEAFF	TRBD1	few	TRBJ1-1	TRBV5-6
TGTGCCAGCAGTTATTATCCGCGTGAAGCTTTCTTT	CASSYYPREAFF	NA	NA	TRBJ1-1	TRBV6-2/TRBV6-3
TGTGCCAGCAGTGGCGGACTGCATGGAATTCTTATGCTCCACTTT	CASSGGLHGILMLHF	NA	NA	TRBJ1-6	TRBV6-2/TRBV6-3
TGTGCCAGCAGCTCACAGGTGGACCAGGAAGGTGGCAACAATGAGCAGTTCTTC	CASSSQVDQEGGNNEQFF	NA	few	TRBJ2-1	TRBV11-2
TGTGCCAGCAGCCAAGAAATCCCAAAGACGGGATTAGGAAGCTATGGCTACACCTTC	CASSQEIPKTGLGSYGYTF	NA	NA	TRBJ1-2	TRBV4-2
TGTGCCAGCCAAACAGGGACCAATGAAAAACTGTTTTTT	CASQTGTNEKLFF	NA	NA	TRBJ1-4	TRBV5-4
TGTGCCTGGAGGAGGGACAGTTATTACGAGCAGTACTTC	CAWRRDSYYEQYF	TRBD1	NA	TRBJ2-7	TRBV30